This TCR beta chain originates from a study of CD8 T cells in ankylosing spondylitis (dated by TCRdb to the late 2010s). With respect to the entire study: The study profiled T cell receptor beta repertoires in healthy donors and ankylosing spondylitis patients to find disease-linked TCR variants. In total, the full study cohort was made up of some 110 healthy donors and 20 to 25 ankylosing spondylitis patients. Peripheral blood samples were taken, and synovial fluid was additionally collected from ankylosing spondylitis patients. Study-level results and caveats: A TCR beta motif of several highly homologous amino acid variants appeared characteristic of blood from ankylosing spondylitis patients. Significant enrichment of the disease-linked clones was reported in matched synovial fluid samples from ankylosing spondylitis patients. Some motif variants were previously reported in synovial fluid and blood of reactive arthritis patients, suggesting common disease-initiation mechanisms. A CD8+ phenotype was shown by the disease-linked clones, which were found at relatively low frequencies in peripheral blood.

The instrument was an Illumina HiSeq 2500. TCR beta libraries were prepared by quantitative 5'-RACE with molecular barcodes. The authors' analysis ran thus. Disease-linked TCR variants were identified with a new computational method built on a probabilistic model of VDJ rearrangement. The raw public data were reprocessed by TCRdb itself: fastp quality trimming at Q25, MiXCR clonotype calling, in-frame beta chains only. Rows with a matching CDR3 protein are joined into one entry that keeps the most common DNA and genes. TCRdb's processing, not the authors', yielded these V and J calls. In this sample the table shows about 240,000 distinct CDR3 sequences, 8% to 9.5% of which occur a single time. The ten largest clones take up approximately 7% of the sample. CDR1 MNHEY and CDR2 SMNVEV were looked up in the germline V gene (reference sequence). The CDR3, cysteine through phenylalanine, is 13 amino acids long. Of all the DNA, just the CDR3 is kept, 39 bases in frame from base 1. V sheds 4 bases and J sheds 7 bases, leaving 10 bases between their ends.

Turning to this clonotype: Its target antigen remains unknown. No qualities accompany the bases; no much larger clone lies one base away.

The V and J genes are TRBV27 and TRBJ2-2; tentative D gene TRBD1, with 5 bases matching. Input material: blood, either unsorted or a sorted T cell fraction (not recorded which). The origin of this receptor is a male donor with ankylosing spondylitis or in good health (not recorded which). The DNA sequence follows: TGTGCCAGCAGTTATCAGGGCGTCGGGGAGCTGTTTTTT. This is translated as CASSYQGVGELFF.